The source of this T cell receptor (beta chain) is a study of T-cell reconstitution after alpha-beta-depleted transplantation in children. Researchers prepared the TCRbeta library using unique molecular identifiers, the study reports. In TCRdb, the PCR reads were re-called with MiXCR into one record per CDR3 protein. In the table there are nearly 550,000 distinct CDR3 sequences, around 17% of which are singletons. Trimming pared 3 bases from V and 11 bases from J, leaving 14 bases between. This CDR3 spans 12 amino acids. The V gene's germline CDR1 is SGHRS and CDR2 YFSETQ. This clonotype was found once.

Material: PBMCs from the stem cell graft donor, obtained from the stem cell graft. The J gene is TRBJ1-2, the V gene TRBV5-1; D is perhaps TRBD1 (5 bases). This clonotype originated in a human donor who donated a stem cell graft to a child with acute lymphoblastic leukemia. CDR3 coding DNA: TGCGCCAGCAGCTCGCCGGCGGGGGAGTACACCTTC. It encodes CASSSPAGEYTF.